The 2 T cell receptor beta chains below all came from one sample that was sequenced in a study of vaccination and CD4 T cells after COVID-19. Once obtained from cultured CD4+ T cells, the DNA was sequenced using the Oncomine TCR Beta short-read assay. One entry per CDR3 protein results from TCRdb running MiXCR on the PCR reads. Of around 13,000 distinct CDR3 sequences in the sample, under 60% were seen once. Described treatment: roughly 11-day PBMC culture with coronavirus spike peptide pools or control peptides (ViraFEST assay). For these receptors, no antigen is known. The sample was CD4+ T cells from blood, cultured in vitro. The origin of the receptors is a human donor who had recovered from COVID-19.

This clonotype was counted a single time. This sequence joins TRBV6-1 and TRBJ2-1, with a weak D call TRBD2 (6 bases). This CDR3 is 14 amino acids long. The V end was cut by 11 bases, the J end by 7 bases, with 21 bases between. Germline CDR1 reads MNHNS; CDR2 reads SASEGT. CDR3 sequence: CAGGGGSIFNEQFF. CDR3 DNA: TGTGCCGGGGGTGGGGGGAGTATTTTTAATGAGCAGTTCTTC.

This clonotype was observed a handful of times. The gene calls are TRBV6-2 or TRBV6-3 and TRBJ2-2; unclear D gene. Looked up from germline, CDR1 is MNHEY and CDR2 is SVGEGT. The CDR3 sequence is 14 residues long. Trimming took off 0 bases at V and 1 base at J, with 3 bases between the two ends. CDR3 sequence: CASSYSWNTGELFF. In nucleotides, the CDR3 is TGTGCCAGCAGTTACTCGTGGAACACCGGGGAGCTGTTTTTT.